A single T cell receptor (beta chain) is shown here with its context. The antigen is not known. The sample is drawn from a study of T-cell memory formation after mild COVID-19. Study results and limitations: While clones contracting from day 15 to 85 were balanced between CD4 and CD8, later expanders leaned CD4+.

Using its own MiXCR run on the 5' RACE reads, TCRdb lists one record per CDR3 protein. This table has under 550,000 distinct CDR3 sequences, over 15% appearing once. Germline CDR1 reads KGHSH; CDR2 reads LQKENI. Between the trimmed V and J ends, which lost 0 bases and 2 bases, there was a span of 8 bases. The CDR3 has 15 amino acids. J is TRBJ2-1 and V is TRBV18, with D unresolved. Sequencing used PBMCs or a T cell subset sorted from them (not recorded which). The TCR originated in an adult woman who had mild COVID-19 (a few samples of this study predate the infection). Cell type and time point are not known. CDR3 sequence: CASSPPGLTYNEQFF. The DNA of the CDR3 is TGTGCCAGCTCACCACCAGGGTTGACCTACAATGAGCAGTTCTTC. Full variable domain (remainder filled in from reference TRBV18 and TRBJ2-1): NAGVMQNPRHLVRRRGQEARLRCSPMKGHSHVYWYRQLPEEGLKFMVYLQKENIIDESGMPKERFSAEFPKEGPSILRIQQVVRGDSAAYFCASSPPGLTYNEQFFGPGTRLTVL.